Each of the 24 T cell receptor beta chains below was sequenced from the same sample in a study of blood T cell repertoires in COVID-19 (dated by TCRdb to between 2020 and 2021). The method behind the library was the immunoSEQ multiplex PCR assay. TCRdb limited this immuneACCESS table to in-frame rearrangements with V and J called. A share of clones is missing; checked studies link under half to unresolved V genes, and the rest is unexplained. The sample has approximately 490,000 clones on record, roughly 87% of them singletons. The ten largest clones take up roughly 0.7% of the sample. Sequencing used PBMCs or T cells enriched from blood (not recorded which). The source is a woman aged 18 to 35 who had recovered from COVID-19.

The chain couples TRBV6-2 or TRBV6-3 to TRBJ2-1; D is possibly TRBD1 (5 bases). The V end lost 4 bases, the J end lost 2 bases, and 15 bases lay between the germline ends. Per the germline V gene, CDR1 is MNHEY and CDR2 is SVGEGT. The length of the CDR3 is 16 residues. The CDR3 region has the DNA TGTGCCAGCAGTTCCTTCAGGGTTCTCCCCTACAATGAGCAGTTCTTC. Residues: CASSSFRVLPYNEQFF.

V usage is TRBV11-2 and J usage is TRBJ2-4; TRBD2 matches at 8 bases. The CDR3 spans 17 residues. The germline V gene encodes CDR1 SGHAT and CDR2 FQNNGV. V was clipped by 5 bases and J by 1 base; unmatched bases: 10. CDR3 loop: CASSLRGGLLAKNIQYF. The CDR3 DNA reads TGTGCCAGCAGCCTTCGGGGGGGGTTACTGGCCAAAAACATTCAGTACTTC.

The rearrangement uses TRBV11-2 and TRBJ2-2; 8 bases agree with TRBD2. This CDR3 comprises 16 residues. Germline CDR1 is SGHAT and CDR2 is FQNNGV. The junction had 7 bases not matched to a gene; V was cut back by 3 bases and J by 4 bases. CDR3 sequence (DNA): TGTGCCAGCAGCTTGCGGGGGGTACCTAGCACCGGGGAGCTGTTTTTT. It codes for CASSLRGVPSTGELFF.

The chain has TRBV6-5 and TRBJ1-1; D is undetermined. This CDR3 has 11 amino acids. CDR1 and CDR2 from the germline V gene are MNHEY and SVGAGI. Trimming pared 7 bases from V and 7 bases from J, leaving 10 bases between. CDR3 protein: CASKRGYEAFF. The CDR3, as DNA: TGTGCCAGCAAAAGAGGATATGAAGCTTTCTTT.

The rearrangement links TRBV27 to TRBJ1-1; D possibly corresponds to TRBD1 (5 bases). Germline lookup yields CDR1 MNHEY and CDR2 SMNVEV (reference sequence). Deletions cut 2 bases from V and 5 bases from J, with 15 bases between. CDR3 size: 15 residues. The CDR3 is CASSLTGVVGTEAFF. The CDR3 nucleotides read TGTGCCAGCAGTTTAACGGGGGTCGTGGGGACTGAAGCTTTCTTT.

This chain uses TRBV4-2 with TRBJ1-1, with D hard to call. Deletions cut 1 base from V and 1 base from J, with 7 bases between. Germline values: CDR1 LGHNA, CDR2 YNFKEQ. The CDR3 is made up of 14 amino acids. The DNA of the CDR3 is TGTGCCAGCAGCCAAGTCGGCGGGAACACTGAAGCTTTCTTT. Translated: CASSQVGGNTEAFF.

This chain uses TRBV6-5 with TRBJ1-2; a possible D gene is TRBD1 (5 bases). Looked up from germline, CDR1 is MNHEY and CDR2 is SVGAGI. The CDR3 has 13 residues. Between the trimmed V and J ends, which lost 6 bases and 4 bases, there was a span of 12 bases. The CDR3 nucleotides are TGTGCCAGCAGCTCGTCGGGGGTCTATGGCTACACCTTC. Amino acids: CASSSSGVYGYTF.

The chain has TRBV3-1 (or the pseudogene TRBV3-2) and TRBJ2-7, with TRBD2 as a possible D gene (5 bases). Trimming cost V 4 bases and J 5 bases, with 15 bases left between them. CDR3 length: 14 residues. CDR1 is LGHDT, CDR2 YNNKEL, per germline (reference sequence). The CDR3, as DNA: TGTGCCAGCAGCCCCGAGGGAAGCCCCAACGAGCAGTACTTC. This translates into CASSPEGSPNEQYF.

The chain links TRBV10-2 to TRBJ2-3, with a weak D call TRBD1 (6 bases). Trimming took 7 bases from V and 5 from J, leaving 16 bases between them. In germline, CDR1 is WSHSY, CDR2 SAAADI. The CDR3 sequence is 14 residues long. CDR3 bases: TGCGCCAGCAAGCAGGGGAGTTCAGGAGATACGCAGTATTTT. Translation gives CASKQGSSGDTQYF.

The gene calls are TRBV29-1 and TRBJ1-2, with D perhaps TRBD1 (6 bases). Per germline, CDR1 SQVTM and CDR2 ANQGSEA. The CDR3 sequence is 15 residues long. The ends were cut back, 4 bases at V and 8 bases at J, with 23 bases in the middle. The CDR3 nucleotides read TGCAGCGTTGTCGACCTAACTGCGGGGGCGCGAGGCTACACCTTC. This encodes CSVVDLTAGARGYTF.

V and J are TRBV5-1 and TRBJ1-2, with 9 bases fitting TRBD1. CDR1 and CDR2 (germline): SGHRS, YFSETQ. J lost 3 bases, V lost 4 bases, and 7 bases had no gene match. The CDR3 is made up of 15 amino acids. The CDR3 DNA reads TGCGCCAGCAGCCCGGGACAGGGAATCTACTATGGCTACACCTTC. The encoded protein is CASSPGQGIYYGYTF.

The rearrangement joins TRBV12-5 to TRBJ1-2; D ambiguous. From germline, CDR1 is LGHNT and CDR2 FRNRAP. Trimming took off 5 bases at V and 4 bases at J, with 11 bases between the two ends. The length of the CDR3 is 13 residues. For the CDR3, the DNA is TGTGCTAGTGGTACGGCGGGTAGCTATGGCTACACCTTC. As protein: CASGTAGSYGYTF.

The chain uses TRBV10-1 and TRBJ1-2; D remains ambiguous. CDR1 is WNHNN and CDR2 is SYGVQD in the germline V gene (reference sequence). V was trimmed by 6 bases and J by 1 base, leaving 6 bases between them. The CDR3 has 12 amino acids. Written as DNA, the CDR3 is TGCGCCAGCAGCTATCTTAACTATGGCTACACCTTC. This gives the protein CASSYLNYGYTF.

The CDR3, as DNA: TGTGCCTGCGACTTAGCCTACGAGCAGTACTTC. Its translation is CACDLAYEQYF. The genes are TRBV30 and TRBJ2-7; D uncertain. The CDR3 spans 11 residues. V lost 6 bases and J lost 2, with 8 bases in between. Per the germline V gene, CDR1 is GTSNPN and CDR2 is SVGIG (reference sequence).

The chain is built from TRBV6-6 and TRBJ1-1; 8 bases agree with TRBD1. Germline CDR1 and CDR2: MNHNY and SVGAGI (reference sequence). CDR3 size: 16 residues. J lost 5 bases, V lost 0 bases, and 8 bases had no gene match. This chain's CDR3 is CASSYSIQGAGTEAFF. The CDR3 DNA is TGTGCCAGCAGTTACTCGATCCAGGGGGCTGGAACTGAAGCTTTCTTT.

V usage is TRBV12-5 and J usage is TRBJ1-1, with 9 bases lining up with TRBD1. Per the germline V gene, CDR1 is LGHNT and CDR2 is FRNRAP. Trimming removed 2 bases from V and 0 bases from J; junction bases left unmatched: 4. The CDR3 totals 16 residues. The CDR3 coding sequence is TGTGCTAGTGGTTTGCCCGGGACAGGGCTGAACACTGAAGCTTTCTTT. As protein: CASGLPGTGLNTEAFF.

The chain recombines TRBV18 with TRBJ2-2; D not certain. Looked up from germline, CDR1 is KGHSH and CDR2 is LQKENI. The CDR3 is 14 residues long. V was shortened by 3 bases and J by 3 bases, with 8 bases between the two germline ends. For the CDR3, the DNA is TGTGCCAGCTCACCGATTCGGGACACCGGGGAGCTGTTTTTT. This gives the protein CASSPIRDTGELFF.

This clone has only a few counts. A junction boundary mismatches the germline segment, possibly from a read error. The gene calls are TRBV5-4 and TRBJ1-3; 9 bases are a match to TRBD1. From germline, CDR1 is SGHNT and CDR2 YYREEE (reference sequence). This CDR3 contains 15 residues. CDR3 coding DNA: TGTGCCAGCGGCTTACAGGGGGCGTTTGGAAACACCATATATTTT. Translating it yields CASGLQGAFGNTIYF.

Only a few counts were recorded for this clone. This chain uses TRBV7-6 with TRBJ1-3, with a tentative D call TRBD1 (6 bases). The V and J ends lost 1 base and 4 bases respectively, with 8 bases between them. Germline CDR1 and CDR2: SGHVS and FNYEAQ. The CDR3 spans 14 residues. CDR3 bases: TGTGCCAGCAGCTTAGGGGGGCTGGGAAACACCATATATTTT. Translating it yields CASSLGGLGNTIYF.

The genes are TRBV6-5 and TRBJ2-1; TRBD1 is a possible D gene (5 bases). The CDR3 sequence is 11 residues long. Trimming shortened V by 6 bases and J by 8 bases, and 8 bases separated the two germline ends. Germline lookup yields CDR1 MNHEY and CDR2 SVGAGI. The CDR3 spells CASSIGDEQFF. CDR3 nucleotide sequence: TGTGCCAGCAGCATAGGGGATGAGCAGTTCTTC.

CDR3 region: CASSLDRGGEQYF. The CDR3 DNA follows: TGCGCCAGCAGCCTCGACAGGGGGGGCGAGCAGTACTTC. The chain has TRBV4-1 and TRBJ2-7; the match to TRBD1 covers 9 bases. V lost 4 bases, J lost 6 bases, and 4 bases stayed unmatched. This CDR3 has 13 residues. Germline V gives CDR1 MGHRA, CDR2 YSYEKL.

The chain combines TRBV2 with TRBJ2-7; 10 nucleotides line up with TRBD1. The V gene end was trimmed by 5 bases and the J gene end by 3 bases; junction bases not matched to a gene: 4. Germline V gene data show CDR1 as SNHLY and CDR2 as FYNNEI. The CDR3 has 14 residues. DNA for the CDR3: TGTGCCAGCAGTCCTTGGACAGGGGGCTACGAGCAGTACTTC. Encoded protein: CASSPWTGGYEQYF.

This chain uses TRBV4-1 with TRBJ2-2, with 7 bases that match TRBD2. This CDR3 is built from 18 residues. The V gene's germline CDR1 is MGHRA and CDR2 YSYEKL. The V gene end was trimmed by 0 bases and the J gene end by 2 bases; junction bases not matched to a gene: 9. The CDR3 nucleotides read TGCGCCAGCAGCCAAGATAGGACGGGGGGTTTAAACACCGGGGAGCTGTTTTTT. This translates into CASSQDRTGGLNTGELFF.

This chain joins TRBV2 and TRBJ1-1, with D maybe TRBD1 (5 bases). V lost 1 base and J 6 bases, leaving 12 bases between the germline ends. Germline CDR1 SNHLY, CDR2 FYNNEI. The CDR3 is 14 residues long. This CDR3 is CASSEDGGTPEAFF. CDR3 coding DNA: TGTGCCAGCAGTGAAGATGGGGGGACCCCTGAAGCTTTCTTT. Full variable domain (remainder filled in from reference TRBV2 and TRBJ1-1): EPEVTQTPSHQVTQMGQEVILRCVPISNHLYFYWYRQILGQKVEFLVSFYNNEISEKSEIFDDQFSVERPDGSNFTLKIRSTKLEDSAMYFCASSEDGGTPEAFFGQGTRLTVV.